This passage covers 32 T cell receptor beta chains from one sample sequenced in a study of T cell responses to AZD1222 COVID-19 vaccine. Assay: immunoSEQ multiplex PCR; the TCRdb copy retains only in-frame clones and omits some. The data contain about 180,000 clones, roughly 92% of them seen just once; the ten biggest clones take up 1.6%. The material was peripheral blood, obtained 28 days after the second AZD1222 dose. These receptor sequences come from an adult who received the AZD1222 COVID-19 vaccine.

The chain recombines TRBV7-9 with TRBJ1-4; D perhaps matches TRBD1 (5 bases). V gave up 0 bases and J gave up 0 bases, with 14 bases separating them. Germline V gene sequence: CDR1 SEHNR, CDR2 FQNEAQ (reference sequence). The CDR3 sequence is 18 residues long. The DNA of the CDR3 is TGTGCCAGCAGCTTAGCCGCTTGGGGCAAAACAACTAATGAAAAACTGTTTTTT. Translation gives CASSLAAWGKTTNEKLFF.

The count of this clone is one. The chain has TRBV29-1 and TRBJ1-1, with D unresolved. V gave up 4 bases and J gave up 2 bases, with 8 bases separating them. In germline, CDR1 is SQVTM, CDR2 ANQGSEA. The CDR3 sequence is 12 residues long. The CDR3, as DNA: TGCAGCGTTGTTTCGGGTAACACTGAAGCTTTCTTT. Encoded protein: CSVVSGNTEAFF.

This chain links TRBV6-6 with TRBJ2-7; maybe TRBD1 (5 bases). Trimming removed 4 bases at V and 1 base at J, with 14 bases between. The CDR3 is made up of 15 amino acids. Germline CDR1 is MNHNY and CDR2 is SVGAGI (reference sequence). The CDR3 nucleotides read TGTGCCAGCAGTTCCAAGCCCGACAGTTCCTACGAGCAGTACTTC. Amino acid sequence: CASSSKPDSSYEQYF.

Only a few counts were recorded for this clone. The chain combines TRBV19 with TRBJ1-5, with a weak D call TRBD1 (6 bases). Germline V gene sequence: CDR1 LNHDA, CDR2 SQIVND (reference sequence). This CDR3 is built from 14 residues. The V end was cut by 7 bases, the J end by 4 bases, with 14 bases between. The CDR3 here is CASKLQGVNQPQHF. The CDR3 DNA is TGTGCCAGTAAATTACAGGGAGTTAATCAGCCCCAGCATTTT.

The CDR3 sequence is CASSDPRGLTSNQPQHF. The DNA of the CDR3 is TGTGCCAGTAGCGATCCCAGGGGGTTAACAAGCAATCAGCCCCAGCATTTT. The chain recombines TRBV19 with TRBJ1-5, with 7 bases that match TRBD1. CDR1 and CDR2 from the germline V gene are LNHDA and SQIVND (reference sequence). This CDR3 has 17 residues. The J segment lost 1 base and the V segment lost 6 bases, leaving 12 bases of the junction unmatched. Combining the CDR3 with reference TRBV19 and TRBJ1-5 gives the whole variable domain DGGITQSPKYLFRKEGQNVTLSCEQNLNHDAMYWYRQDPGQGLRLIYYSQIVNDFQKGDIAEGYSVSREKKESFPLTVTSAQKNPTAFYLCASSDPRGLTSNQPQHFGDGTRLSIL.

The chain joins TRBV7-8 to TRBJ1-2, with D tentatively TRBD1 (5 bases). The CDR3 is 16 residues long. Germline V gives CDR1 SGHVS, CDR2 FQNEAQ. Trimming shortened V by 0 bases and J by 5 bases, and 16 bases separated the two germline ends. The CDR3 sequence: CASSLAFGGPRYGYTF. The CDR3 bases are TGTGCCAGCAGCTTAGCATTCGGGGGACCTCGGTATGGCTACACCTTC.

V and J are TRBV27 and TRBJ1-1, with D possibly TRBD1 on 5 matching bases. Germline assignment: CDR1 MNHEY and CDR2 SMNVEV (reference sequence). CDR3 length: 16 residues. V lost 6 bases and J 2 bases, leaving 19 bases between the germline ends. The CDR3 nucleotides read TGTGCCAGCAGCTCCTTGGACACAGGACTTAACACTGAAGCTTTCTTT. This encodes CASSSLDTGLNTEAFF.

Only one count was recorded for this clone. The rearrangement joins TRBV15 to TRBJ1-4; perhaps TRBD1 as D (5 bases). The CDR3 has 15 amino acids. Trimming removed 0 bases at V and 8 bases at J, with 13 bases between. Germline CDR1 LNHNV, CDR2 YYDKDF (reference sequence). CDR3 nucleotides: TGTGCCACCAGCAGAGATCGCGGGGACGAGGAAAAACTGTTTTTT. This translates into CATSRDRGDEEKLFF.

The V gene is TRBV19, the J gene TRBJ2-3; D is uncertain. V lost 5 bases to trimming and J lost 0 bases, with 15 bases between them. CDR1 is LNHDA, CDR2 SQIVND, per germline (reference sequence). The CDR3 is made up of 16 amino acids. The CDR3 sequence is CASSSSKWRSTDTQYF. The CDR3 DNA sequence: TGTGCCAGTAGTTCCTCTAAGTGGAGAAGCACAGATACGCAGTATTTT.

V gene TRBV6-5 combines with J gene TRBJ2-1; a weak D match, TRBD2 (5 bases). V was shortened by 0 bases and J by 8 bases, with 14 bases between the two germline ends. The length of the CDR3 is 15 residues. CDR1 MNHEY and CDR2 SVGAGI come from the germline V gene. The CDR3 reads CASSYSATRWDEQFF. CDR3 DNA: TGTGCCAGCAGTTACTCAGCAACTAGATGGGATGAGCAGTTCTTC.

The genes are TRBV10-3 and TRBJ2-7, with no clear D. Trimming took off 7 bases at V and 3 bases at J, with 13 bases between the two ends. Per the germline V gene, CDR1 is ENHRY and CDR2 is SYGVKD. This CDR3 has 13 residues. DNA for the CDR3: TGTGCCATCATGAACGAGGCGCACTACGAGCAGTACTTC. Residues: CAIMNEAHYEQYF.

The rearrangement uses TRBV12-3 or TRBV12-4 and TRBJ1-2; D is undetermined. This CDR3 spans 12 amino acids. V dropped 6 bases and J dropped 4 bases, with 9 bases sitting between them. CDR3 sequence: CASSQWIYGYTF. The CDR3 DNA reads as TGTGCCAGCAGCCAGTGGATCTATGGCTACACCTTC.

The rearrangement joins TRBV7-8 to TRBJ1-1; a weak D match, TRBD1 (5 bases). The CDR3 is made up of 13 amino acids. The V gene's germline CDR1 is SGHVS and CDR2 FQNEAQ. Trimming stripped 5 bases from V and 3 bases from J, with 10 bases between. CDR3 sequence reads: CASSRQPYTEAFF. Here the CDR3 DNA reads TGTGCCAGCAGCCGACAGCCTTACACTGAAGCTTTCTTT.

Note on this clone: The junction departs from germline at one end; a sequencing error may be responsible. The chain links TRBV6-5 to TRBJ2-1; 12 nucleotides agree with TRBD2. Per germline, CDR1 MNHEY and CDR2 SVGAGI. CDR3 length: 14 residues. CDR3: CASSYRSSGRAELF. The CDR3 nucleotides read TGTGCCAGCAGTTATCGGTCTAGCGGGAGGGCGGAACTCTTC.

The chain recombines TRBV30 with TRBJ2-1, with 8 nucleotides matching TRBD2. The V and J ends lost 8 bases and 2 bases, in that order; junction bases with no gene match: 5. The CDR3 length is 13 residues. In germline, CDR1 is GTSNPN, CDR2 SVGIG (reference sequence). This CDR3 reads CAVEAGAYNEQFF. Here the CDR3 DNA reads TGTGCCGTGGAAGCGGGAGCCTACAATGAGCAGTTCTTC.

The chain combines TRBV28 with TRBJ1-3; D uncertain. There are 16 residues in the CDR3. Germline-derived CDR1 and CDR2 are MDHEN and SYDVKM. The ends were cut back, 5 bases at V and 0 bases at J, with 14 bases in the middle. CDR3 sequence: CASSPYDLLSGNTIYF. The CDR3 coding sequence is TGTGCCAGCAGTCCCTATGACTTACTCTCTGGAAACACCATATATTTT. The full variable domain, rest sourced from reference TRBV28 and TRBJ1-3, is DVKVTQSSRYLVKRTGEKVFLECVQDMDHENMFWYRQDPGLGLRLIYFSYDVKMKEKGDIPEGYSVSREKKERFSLILESASTNQTSMYLCASSPYDLLSGNTIYFGEGSWLTVV.

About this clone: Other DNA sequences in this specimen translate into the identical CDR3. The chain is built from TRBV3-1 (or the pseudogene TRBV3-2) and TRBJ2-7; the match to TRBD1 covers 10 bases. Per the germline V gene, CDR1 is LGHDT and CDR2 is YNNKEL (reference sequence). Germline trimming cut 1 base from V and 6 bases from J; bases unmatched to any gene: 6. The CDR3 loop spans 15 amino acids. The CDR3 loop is CASSQGRDRGLEQYF. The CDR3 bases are TGTGCCAGCAGCCAAGGGCGCGACAGGGGGCTCGAGCAGTACTTC.

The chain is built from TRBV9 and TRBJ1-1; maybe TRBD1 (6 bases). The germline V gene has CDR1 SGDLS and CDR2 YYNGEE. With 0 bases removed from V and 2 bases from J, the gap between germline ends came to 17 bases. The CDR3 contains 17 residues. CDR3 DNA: TGTGCCAGCAGCGTAGAGACGTGGCAGGGGAAAAACACTGAAGCTTTCTTT. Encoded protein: CASSVETWQGKNTEAFF.

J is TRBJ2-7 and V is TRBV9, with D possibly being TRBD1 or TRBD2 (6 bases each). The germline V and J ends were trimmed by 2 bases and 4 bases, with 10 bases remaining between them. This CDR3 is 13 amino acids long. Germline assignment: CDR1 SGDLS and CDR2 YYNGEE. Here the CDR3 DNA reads TGTGCCAGCAGCGTTGGGGGGCAGTACGAGCAGTACTTC. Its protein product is CASSVGGQYEQYF. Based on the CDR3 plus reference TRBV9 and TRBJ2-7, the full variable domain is DSGVTQTPKHLITATGQRVTLRCSPRSGDLSVYWYQQSLDQGLQFLIQYYNGEERAKGNILERFSAQQFPDLHSELNLSSLELGDSALYFCASSVGGQYEQYFGPGTRLTVT.

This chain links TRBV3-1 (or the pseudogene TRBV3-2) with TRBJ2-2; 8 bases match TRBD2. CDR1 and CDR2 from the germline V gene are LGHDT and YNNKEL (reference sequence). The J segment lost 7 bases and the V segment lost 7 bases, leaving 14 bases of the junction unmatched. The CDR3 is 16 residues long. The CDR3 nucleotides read TGTGCCAGCACCCGGATCGGGGGGGGCGGCGGCGGGGAGCTGTTTTTT. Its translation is CASTRIGGGGGGELFF.

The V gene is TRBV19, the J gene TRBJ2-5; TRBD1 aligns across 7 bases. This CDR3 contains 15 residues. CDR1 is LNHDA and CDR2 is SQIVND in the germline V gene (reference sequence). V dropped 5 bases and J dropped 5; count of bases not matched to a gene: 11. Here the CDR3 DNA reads TGTGCCAGTAGTGATAAGCAGGGGGAATGGGAGACCCAGTACTTC. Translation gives CASSDKQGEWETQYF.

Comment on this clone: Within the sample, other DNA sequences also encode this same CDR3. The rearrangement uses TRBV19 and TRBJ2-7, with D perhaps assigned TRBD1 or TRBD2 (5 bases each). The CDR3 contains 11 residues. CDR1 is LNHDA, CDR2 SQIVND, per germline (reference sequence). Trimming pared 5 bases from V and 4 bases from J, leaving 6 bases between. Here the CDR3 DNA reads TGTGCCAGTAGTGAGGGGTACGAGCAGTACTTC. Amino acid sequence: CASSEGYEQYF.

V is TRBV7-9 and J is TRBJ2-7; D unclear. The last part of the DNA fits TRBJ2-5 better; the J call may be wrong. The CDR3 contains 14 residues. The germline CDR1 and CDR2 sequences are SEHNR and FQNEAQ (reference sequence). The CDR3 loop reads CASSPSLQDTTQYF. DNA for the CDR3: TGTGCCAGCAGCCCCTCACTGCAGGATACGACCCAGTACTTC.

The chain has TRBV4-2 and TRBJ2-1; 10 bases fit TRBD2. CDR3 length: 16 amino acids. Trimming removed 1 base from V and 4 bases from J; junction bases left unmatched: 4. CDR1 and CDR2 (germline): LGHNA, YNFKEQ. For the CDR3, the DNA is TGTGCCAGCAGCCAAGGAGCGGGAGGGCCTTACAATGAGCAGTTCTTC. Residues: CASSQGAGGPYNEQFF.

The CDR3 loop is CASSLRRTSYEQYF. DNA for the CDR3: TGTGCCAGCAGCTTGCGTAGGACCTCCTACGAGCAGTACTTC. The V call is TRBV5-4, the J call TRBJ2-7, with unresolved D. The V and J ends lost 1 base and 0 bases respectively, with 8 bases between them. Germline V CDR1 and CDR2: SGHNT, YYREEE (reference sequence). This CDR3 is 14 amino acids long.

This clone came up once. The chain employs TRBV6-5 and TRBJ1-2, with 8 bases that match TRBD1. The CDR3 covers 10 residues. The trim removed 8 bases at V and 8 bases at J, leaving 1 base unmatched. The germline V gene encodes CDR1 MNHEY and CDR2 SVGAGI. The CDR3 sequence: CASRDRGYTF. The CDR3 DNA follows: TGTGCCAGCCGGGACAGGGGCTACACCTTC.

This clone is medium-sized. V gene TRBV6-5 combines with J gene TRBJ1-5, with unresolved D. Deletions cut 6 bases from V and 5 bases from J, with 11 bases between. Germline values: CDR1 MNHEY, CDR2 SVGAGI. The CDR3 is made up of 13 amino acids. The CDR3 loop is CASSLNNHQPQHF. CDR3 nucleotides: TGTGCCAGCAGCCTGAACAATCATCAGCCCCAGCATTTT.

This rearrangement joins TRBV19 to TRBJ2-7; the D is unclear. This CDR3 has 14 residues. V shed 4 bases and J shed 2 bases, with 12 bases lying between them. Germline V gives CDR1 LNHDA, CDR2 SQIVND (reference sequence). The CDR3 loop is CASSTVDSAYEQYF. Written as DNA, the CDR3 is TGTGCCAGTAGTACCGTCGACTCGGCCTACGAGCAGTACTTC. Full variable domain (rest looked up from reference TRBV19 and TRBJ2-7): DGGITQSPKYLFRKEGQNVTLSCEQNLNHDAMYWYRQDPGQGLRLIYYSQIVNDFQKGDIAEGYSVSREKKESFPLTVTSAQKNPTAFYLCASSTVDSAYEQYFGPGTRLTVT.

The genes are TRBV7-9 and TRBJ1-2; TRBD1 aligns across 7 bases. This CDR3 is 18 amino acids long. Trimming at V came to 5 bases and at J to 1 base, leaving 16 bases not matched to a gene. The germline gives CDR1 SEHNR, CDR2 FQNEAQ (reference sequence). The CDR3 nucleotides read TGTGCCAGCAGCAGAGACAGGGCCGGCCTTGGGGATAACTATGGCTACACCTTC. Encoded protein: CASSRDRAGLGDNYGYTF.

As DNA, the CDR3 is TGTGCCACCAGTGACTCCGGGACGGTGAACACTGAAGCTTTCTTT. Amino acids: CATSDSGTVNTEAFF. V usage is TRBV24-1 and J usage is TRBJ1-1; D might be TRBD1 (5 bases). CDR3 length: 15 amino acids. The germline CDR1 and CDR2 sequences are KGHDR and SFDVKD. Trimming removed 4 bases from V and 0 bases from J, with 11 bases in between.

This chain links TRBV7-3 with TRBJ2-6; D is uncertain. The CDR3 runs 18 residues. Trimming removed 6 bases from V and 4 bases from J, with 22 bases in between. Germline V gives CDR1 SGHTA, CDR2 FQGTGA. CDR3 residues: CASSSSGRLLSGANVLTF. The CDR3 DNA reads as TGTGCCAGCAGTTCGTCGGGCAGGTTGCTTTCGGGGGCCAACGTCCTGACTTTC.

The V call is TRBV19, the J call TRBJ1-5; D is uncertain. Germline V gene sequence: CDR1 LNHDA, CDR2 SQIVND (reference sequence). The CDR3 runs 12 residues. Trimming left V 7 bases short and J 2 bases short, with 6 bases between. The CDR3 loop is CASNLGNQPQHF. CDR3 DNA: TGTGCCAGTAACCTTGGCAATCAGCCCCAGCATTTT.